These 7 T cell receptor beta chains came from one sample sequenced in a study of vaccination and CD4 T cells after COVID-19. Treatment specified: approximately 9-day PBMC culture with coronavirus spike peptide pools or control peptides (ViraFEST assay). The assay that was used to sequence DNA from cultured CD4+ T cells was the Oncomine TCR Beta short-read assay. TCRdb recomputed calls from the PCR reads with MiXCR, one row per CDR3 protein. The sample has 13,000 or so distinct CDR3 sequences, 44% seen once. What these receptors recognize is not known. Sequenced sample: CD4+ T cells from blood, cultured in vitro. These receptors were obtained from a human donor who had recovered from COVID-19.

V gene TRBV5-5 combines with J gene TRBJ1-6; D remains unclear. Germline CDR1 and CDR2: SGHKS and YYEKEE (reference sequence). Trimming removed 4 bases from V and 12 bases from J, with 14 bases in between. The CDR3 totals 13 residues. This CDR3 reads CASSRGPAEPLHF. DNA for the CDR3: TGTGCCAGCAGCCGCGGACCCGCTGAACCCCTCCACTTT.

Turning to this clonotype: A read error is possible here, since a much larger clone lies one base away. The rearrangement uses TRBV20-1 and TRBJ1-1; D call uncertain. The CDR3 loop spans 12 amino acids. Germline V lookup: CDR1 DFQATT, CDR2 SNEGSKA (reference sequence). The chain's CDR3 is CSVQDPDTEALF. CDR3 in DNA: TGCAGTGTCCAGGACCCAGACACTGAAGCTTTATTT.

V is TRBV20-1 and J is TRBJ2-1, with 9 bases matching TRBD2. Looked up from germline, CDR1 is DFQATT and CDR2 is SNEGSKA (reference sequence). V trimming: 7 bases; J trimming: 2 bases; junction bases outside the gene matches: 9. The CDR3 is 15 residues long. This chain's CDR3 is CSGGGAGGPYNEQFF. In DNA form, the CDR3 reads TGCAGTGGGGGGGGTGCGGGAGGGCCCTACAATGAGCAGTTCTTC.

This clonotype was observed a few times. The chain employs TRBV6-1 and TRBJ1-5; 7 bases map to TRBD1. The CDR3 has 14 residues. Per germline, CDR1 MNHNS and CDR2 SASEGT. J lost 7 bases, V lost 5 bases, and 8 bases had no gene match. The CDR3 DNA reads as TGTGCCAGCAGTAAAGGGGGCGCGGGACAGCCCCAGCATTTT. Translated, it gives CASSKGGAGQPQHF.

The rearrangement joins TRBV25-1 to TRBJ1-4; D gene unclear. Deletions cut 0 bases from V and 0 bases from J, with 5 bases between. The CDR3 consists of 15 residues. Germline V gives CDR1 MGHDK, CDR2 SYGVNS. Here the CDR3 reads CASSEYSATNEKLFF. The CDR3 DNA sequence: TGTGCCAGCAGTGAATACAGTGCAACTAATGAAAAACTGTTTTTT.

This clonotype was seen only a few times. V gene TRBV6-2 or TRBV6-3 combines with J gene TRBJ1-5, with D maybe TRBD1 (5 bases). The CDR3 sequence is 14 residues long. Germline assignment: CDR1 MNHEY and CDR2 SVGEGT. Between the trimmed V and J ends, which lost 5 bases and 2 bases, there was a span of 10 bases. The DNA for the CDR3 is TGTGCCAGCAGTCCGACAGATCGCAATCAGCCCCAGCATTTT. Translation gives CASSPTDRNQPQHF.

V and J are TRBV19 and TRBJ1-2; no clear D. Trimming shortened V by 6 bases and J by 5 bases, and 7 bases separated the two germline ends. The CDR3 is 11 residues long. Germline-derived CDR1 and CDR2 are LNHDA and SQIVND (reference sequence). The CDR3 DNA follows: TGTGCCAGTAGAGACGGGTATGGCTACACCTTC. It translates to CASRDGYGYTF.